The sequence of this TCR beta chain was determined in a study of blood T cell repertoires in COVID-19. The germline gives CDR1 MNHNS, CDR2 SASEGT. With V trimmed by 3 bases and J by 4 bases, 10 bases remained unmatched. CDR3 length: 16 amino acids. Sequencing was performed with immunoSEQ multiplex PCR; in TCRdb, only in-frame clones are kept and a portion is missing. The table includes 30,000 to 40,000 clones, 75% to 90% detected once. The sample comprised peripheral blood. The receptor was isolated from a human donor in a cohort sampled during active COVID-19. The chain couples TRBV6-1 to TRBJ1-2; 8 bases map to TRBD1. The CDR3 region is CASSEQGALSLYGYTF. The CDR3 DNA follows: TGTGCCAGCAGTGAGCAGGGGGCCCTATCCCTCTATGGCTACACCTTC.